Each of the 27 T cell receptor beta chains below was sequenced from the same sample in a study of blood T cells in healthy people across ages. Alongside a J-beta primer mix, a sample-barcoded 5' primer served in a second PCR lasting about 6 to 12 cycles. TCRdb itself ran the 5' RACE reads through MiXCR, one entry per CDR3 protein. The sample carries more than 900,000 distinct CDR3 sequences, under 30% recorded once. This sample was shared with a second study, whose subject was T cells of mothers and their children.

The sample comprised blood. These receptors were collected from a girl aged 2 to 9 in good health.

V is TRBV4-3 and J is TRBJ2-5; no definite D call. The germline V gene has CDR1 LGHNA and CDR2 YSLEER. The ends were cut back, 0 bases at V and 4 bases at J, with 12 bases in the middle. The CDR3 contains 15 residues. The CDR3, as DNA: TGCGCCAGCAGCCAAGATAGGTGGGGTGGAGAGACCCAGTACTTC. Encoded protein: CASSQDRWGGETQYF.

The gene calls are TRBV27 and TRBJ1-5; D perhaps matches TRBD1 (6 bases). The CDR3 extends over 16 amino acids. Germline V gene data show CDR1 as MNHEY and CDR2 as SMNVEV (reference sequence). V lost 5 bases and J 5 bases, leaving 19 bases between the germline ends. The CDR3 loop reads CASSPFWGGGDQPQHF. DNA for the CDR3: TGTGCCAGCAGTCCCTTTTGGGGAGGGGGGGATCAGCCCCAGCATTTT.

The chain employs TRBV2 and TRBJ2-5; D gene unclear. The assigned J gene may be wrong: the sequence end matches TRBJ2-1 better. Germline V gives CDR1 SNHLY, CDR2 FYNNEI. The CDR3 loop spans 13 amino acids. CDR3 amino acids: CASLPIFRNEQFF. The CDR3 DNA reads as TGTGCCAGCCTCCCTATCTTTAGAAATGAGCAGTTCTTC.

In this sample, this clonotype turned up a few times. The chain is built from TRBV20-1 and TRBJ2-5; D unclear. CDR1 DFQATT and CDR2 SNEGSKA come from the germline V gene (reference sequence). This CDR3 comprises 13 residues. Trimming took 7 bases from V and 3 from J, leaving 15 bases between them. The CDR3 nucleotides are TGCAGTGGGTCGGGTGGCTTGGAAGAGACCCAGTACTTC. This encodes CSGSGGLEETQYF.

This clonotype has a handful of counts. The gene calls are TRBV5-1 and TRBJ2-7, with D possibly matching TRBD2 (6 bases). V lost 4 bases to trimming and J lost 3 bases, with 17 bases between them. The CDR3 runs to 15 residues. Germline V gene lookup returns CDR1 SGHRS and CDR2 YFSETQ. The CDR3 loop is CASSPGGAAFYEQYF. Written as DNA, the CDR3 is TGCGCCAGCAGCCCCGGGGGAGCGGCCTTCTACGAGCAGTACTTC.

V gene TRBV20-1 combines with J gene TRBJ1-2; 7 positions agree with TRBD1. CDR3 size: 13 residues. CDR1 DFQATT and CDR2 SNEGSKA come from the germline V gene (reference sequence). V was clipped by 0 bases and J by 4 bases; unmatched bases: 2. CDR3 sequence reads: CSARETGTYGYTF. As DNA, the CDR3 is TGCAGTGCTAGAGAGACAGGGACCTATGGCTACACCTTC.

In DNA form, the CDR3 reads TGTGCCACGGGACGGCGGGAGCTTGAGACCCAGTACTTC. Amino acids: CATGRRELETQYF. The V and J genes are TRBV24-1 and TRBJ2-5; 7 bases align to TRBD2. V lost 10 bases to trimming and J lost 5 bases; unmatched junction nucleotides: 9. The germline gives CDR1 KGHDR, CDR2 SFDVKD. The CDR3 totals 13 residues.

The chain couples TRBV29-1 to TRBJ2-1; 11 positions agree with TRBD2. The CDR3 contains 13 residues. The V and J ends lost 5 bases and 6 bases, in that order; junction bases with no gene match: 3. Germline-derived CDR1 and CDR2 are SQVTM and ANQGSEA. CDR3 nucleotides: TGCAGCGTTCTAGCGGGAGGAGGCAATGAGCAGTTCTTC. Encoded protein: CSVLAGGGNEQFF.

In its sample, this clonotype was seen a few times. The rearrangement joins TRBV3-1 to TRBJ2-5, with TRBD2 identical over 14 bases. The tail of the sequence fits TRBJ2-1 better, so the J call may be wrong. Germline values: CDR1 LGHDT, CDR2 YNNKEL (reference sequence). This CDR3 contains 15 residues. As DNA, the CDR3 is TGTGCCAGCAGCTTCGGACTAGCGGGAGGAACCGAGCAGTTCTTC. Protein sequence: CASSFGLAGGTEQFF.

This clonotype was detected only a few times. This rearrangement joins TRBV7-2 to TRBJ1-4; TRBD1 matches 8 bases. V lost 4 bases to trimming and J lost 1 base; unmatched junction nucleotides: 2. CDR1 is SGHTA, CDR2 FQGNSA, per germline. This CDR3 spans 15 amino acids. CDR3 sequence reads: CASSYTGGTNEKLFF. The CDR3 DNA is TGTGCCAGCAGCTACACAGGGGGAACTAATGAAAAACTGTTTTTT.

The chain uses TRBV25-1 and TRBJ2-5, with TRBD1 matching 9 bases. The last part of the DNA fits TRBJ2-1 better; the J call may be wrong. CDR1 is MGHDK, CDR2 SYGVNS, per germline. The CDR3 is 14 amino acids. The CDR3 DNA reads TGTGCCAGCAGTCCCGGGACAGGGTGGTTGGGGCAGTTCTTC. This encodes CASSPGTGWLGQFF.

A few counts support this clonotype. The V call is TRBV20-1, the J call TRBJ2-5, with 8 nucleotides matching TRBD2. The DNA end favors TRBJ2-1, so the J call may be wrong. Germline values: CDR1 DFQATT, CDR2 SNEGSKA (reference sequence). The CDR3 is 14 amino acids. The CDR3 DNA sequence: TGCAGTGCTAGACCATCCGGACTAGCCAGTGAGCAGTTCTTC. This sequence encodes CSARPSGLASEQFF.

For the CDR3, the DNA is TGTGCCACCGACAGCACTTCTAACTATGGCTACACCTTC. Translating it yields CATDSTSNYGYTF. V and J are TRBV7-9 and TRBJ1-2, with a tentative D call TRBD1 (5 bases). Trimming stripped 10 bases from V and 0 bases from J, with 12 bases between. The CDR3 runs to 13 residues. Germline loops: CDR1 SEHNR, CDR2 FQNEAQ (reference sequence).

This rearrangement joins TRBV2 to TRBJ1-3; no clear D gene. The V end lost 6 bases, the J end lost 4 bases, and 16 bases lay between the germline ends. This CDR3 is 15 amino acids long. The germline gives CDR1 SNHLY, CDR2 FYNNEI. The CDR3 DNA sequence: TGTGCCAGCAGGACCGAACGTCTTTCAGGAAACACCATATATTTT. It specifies CASRTERLSGNTIYF.

The genes are TRBV28 and TRBJ2-7; a weak D match, TRBD1 (5 bases). With 6 bases removed from V and 7 bases from J, the gap between germline ends came to 16 bases. The length of the CDR3 is 13 residues. CDR1 MDHEN and CDR2 SYDVKM come from the germline V gene. The CDR3 nucleotides are TGTGCCAGCAGCTTGGGGCCCCAATGGGAGCAGTACTTC. Encoded protein: CASSLGPQWEQYF. Full variable domain (rest looked up from reference TRBV28 and TRBJ2-7): DVKVTQSSRYLVKRTGEKVFLECVQDMDHENMFWYRQDPGLGLRLIYFSYDVKMKEKGDIPEGYSVSREKKERFSLILESASTNQTSMYLCASSLGPQWEQYFGPGTRLTVT.

The rearrangement uses TRBV20-1 and TRBJ2-7; D unclear. Germline-derived CDR1 and CDR2 are DFQATT and SNEGSKA (reference sequence). Trimming took 1 base from V and 5 from J, leaving 6 bases between them. This CDR3 has 11 amino acids. CDR3: CSARGANEQYF. DNA of the CDR3: TGCAGTGCTAGAGGGGCAAACGAGCAGTACTTC.

This chain joins TRBV5-1 and TRBJ2-2, with a weak D call TRBD1 (6 bases). The CDR3 has 17 residues. V lost 2 bases, J lost 2 bases, and 16 bases lay in between. The germline V gene has CDR1 SGHRS and CDR2 YFSETQ. CDR3 residues: CASSLGVGTTNTGELFF. The CDR3 DNA is TGCGCCAGCAGCTTAGGGGTCGGGACAACCAACACCGGGGAGCTGTTTTTT.

V and J are TRBV7-8 and TRBJ2-7, with unresolved D. Per the germline V gene, CDR1 is SGHVS and CDR2 is FQNEAQ. The V end lost 3 bases, the J end lost 5 bases, and 14 bases lay between the germline ends. The length of the CDR3 is 14 residues. DNA of the CDR3: TGTGCCAGCAGCTTCATGGGATCTGGAAACGAGCAGTACTTC. Amino acids: CASSFMGSGNEQYF.

This CDR3 is CSVAGTVSYEQYF. CDR3 DNA sequence: TGCAGCGTCGCCGGGACAGTTTCCTACGAGCAGTACTTC. The chain joins TRBV29-1 to TRBJ2-7; 7 bases align to TRBD1. Germline CDR1 and CDR2: SQVTM and ANQGSEA. There are 13 residues in the CDR3. With V trimmed by 6 bases and J by 1 base, 6 bases remained unmatched.

This clonotype was counted a few times. V usage is TRBV7-8 and J usage is TRBJ1-1; D possibly corresponds to TRBD1 (6 bases). This CDR3 is 15 amino acids long. Germline CDR1 is SGHVS and CDR2 is FQNEAQ. V was clipped by 1 base and J by 3 bases, with 12 bases between them. CDR3 protein: CASSLGTGRDTEAFF. In DNA form, the CDR3 reads TGTGCCAGCAGCTTAGGCACAGGGCGGGACACTGAAGCTTTCTTT.

This chain links TRBV29-1 with TRBJ1-2, with D uncertain. This CDR3 has 12 residues. CDR1 is SQVTM and CDR2 is ANQGSEA in the germline V gene. The V and J ends lost 0 bases and 8 bases respectively, with 10 bases between them. This CDR3 is CSVEDTAQGYTF. The CDR3 bases are TGCAGCGTTGAAGATACGGCCCAGGGCTACACCTTC. The entire variable domain, with the rest obtained from reference TRBV29-1 and TRBJ1-2, is as follows: SAVISQKPSRDICQRGTSLTIQCQVDSQVTMMFWYRQQPGQSLTLIATANQGSEATYESGFVIDKFPISRPNLTFSTLTVSNMSPEDSSIYLCSVEDTAQGYTFGSGTRLTVV.

The CDR3 spells CASSARDRYEAFF. The CDR3 DNA reads as TGTGCCAGTAGTGCCCGGGACAGGTACGAAGCTTTCTTT. The V and J genes are TRBV19 and TRBJ1-1, with TRBD1 matching over 8 bases. CDR3 length: 13 amino acids. CDR1 is LNHDA and CDR2 is SQIVND in the germline V gene (reference sequence). With 5 bases clipped from V and 8 bases from J, the junction kept 7 bases outside the gene matches.

This rearrangement joins TRBV20-1 to TRBJ2-1, with D possibly TRBD1 on 6 matching bases. Germline lookup yields CDR1 DFQATT and CDR2 SNEGSKA (reference sequence). V lost 4 bases, J lost 5 bases, and 18 bases lay in between. CDR3 length: 15 residues. The CDR3 coding sequence is TGCAGTGCTACCCAGGGGTCGGGCCTCAACAATGAGCAGTTCTTC. Translated: CSATQGSGLNNEQFF.

This clonotype was detected only a few times. This sequence joins TRBV11-1 and TRBJ2-7; D uncertain. The length of the CDR3 is 14 residues. Germline V gene lookup returns CDR1 SGHAT and CDR2 FQDESV (reference sequence). Trimming removed 6 bases from V and 1 base from J, with 13 bases in between. In DNA, the CDR3 is TGTGCCAGCAGTCAGACCGTGACATCCTACGAGCAGTACTTC. Protein: CASSQTVTSYEQYF.

The rearrangement joins TRBV24-1 to TRBJ2-2; no firm D call. The CDR3 length is 14 residues. V shed 8 bases and J shed 4 bases, with 13 bases lying between them. Germline V gene lookup returns CDR1 KGHDR and CDR2 SFDVKD. CDR3 nucleotides: TGTGCCACCAAAGGCGCAGCCAGCACCGGGGAGCTGTTTTTT. Its protein product is CATKGAASTGELFF.

This chain links TRBV7-8 with TRBJ1-5; D call uncertain. This CDR3 spans 17 amino acids. The V end was cut by 5 bases, the J end by 2 bases, with 19 bases between. CDR1 is SGHVS, CDR2 FQNEAQ, per germline. The chain's CDR3 is CASSRNNRRTGNQPQHF. CDR3 in DNA: TGTGCCAGCAGCCGAAACAACAGACGGACGGGCAATCAGCCCCAGCATTTT.

Remarks on this clonotype: The junction shows a germline mismatch at one end, possibly a read error. The gene calls are TRBV7-9 and TRBJ2-4, with TRBD2 as a possible D gene (5 bases). Looked up from germline, CDR1 is SEHNR and CDR2 is FQNEAQ (reference sequence). CDR3 length: 16 amino acids. The CDR3 reads CASSFFGELAKNIQYF. The CDR3 coding sequence is TGCGCCAGCAGCTTCTTCGGGGAACTAGCCAAAAACATTCAGTACTTC.